These T cell receptor beta chains were read from a single sample in a study of blood T cells in healthy people across ages. MiXCR, applied by TCRdb to the 5' RACE reads, yields one record per CDR3 protein. The sample records hundreds of thousands of distinct CDR3 sequences, roughly 44% being singletons. The sequencing sample was made of blood. The receptors stem from a man in his sixties in good health. The CDR3 runs from the conserved cysteine through the conserved F or W. Fields, in order: V gene, clone size, D gene, J gene, CDR3 protein, CDR3 DNA. The D gene is left open where the match is weak. Clone size is shown for a subset of rows, as once, few, many or a class of expanded clone.

V: TRBV5-6; size: .; D: .; J: TRBJ1-5; CDR3: CASSSGRRPQHF; DNA: TGTGCCAGCAGCTCGGGCCGGAGGCCCCAGCATTTT
V: TRBV7-8; size: .; D: .; J: TRBJ2-7; CDR3: CAGSWGGPTIYEQYF; DNA: TGTGCCGGCAGCTGGGGCGGGCCAACGATTTACGAGCAGTACTTC
V: TRBV6-5; size: .; D: TRBD1; J: TRBJ1-2; CDR3: CASSGWDRGGYTF; DNA: TGTGCCAGCAGTGGCTGGGACAGGGGTGGCTACACCTTC
V: TRBV10-2; size: .; D: TRBD2; J: TRBJ2-7; CDR3: CASSESSGVYEQYF; DNA: TGCGCCAGCAGTGAATCCAGCGGGGTTTACGAGCAGTACTTC
V: TRBV13; size: .; D: TRBD2; J: TRBJ2-1; CDR3: CASSITSGGTTQFF; DNA: TGTGCCAGCAGCATCACTAGCGGGGGGACCACGCAGTTCTTC
V: TRBV20-1; size: .; D: TRBD2; J: TRBJ2-3; CDR3: CSASIAGASDTQYF; DNA: TGCAGTGCTAGTATAGCGGGCGCATCCGATACGCAGTATTTT
V: TRBV18; size: .; D: .; J: TRBJ1-2; CDR3: CASSPPVISYGYTF; DNA: TGTGCCAGCTCACCCCCCGTCATCTCCTATGGCTACACCTTC
V: TRBV5-1; size: few; D: .; J: TRBJ1-2; CDR3: CASSSDHYGYTF; DNA: TGCGCCAGCAGCTCGGACCACTATGGCTACACCTTC
V: TRBV6-5; size: few; D: .; J: TRBJ2-3; CDR3: CAIGTGGTTQYF; DNA: TGTGCCATCGGGACTGGGGGGACCACGCAGTATTTT
V: TRBV7-9; size: .; D: TRBD1; J: TRBJ1-2; CDR3: CASSLAHLQGAKGYTF; DNA: TGTGCCAGCAGCTTAGCCCACCTTCAGGGGGCGAAGGGCTACACCTTC
V: TRBV7-2; size: few; D: .; J: TRBJ2-5; CDR3: CASSGGGDRKTQYF; DNA: TGTGCCAGCAGCGGGGGCGGGGACAGAAAGACCCAGTACTTC
V: TRBV20-1; size: .; D: TRBD1; J: TRBJ2-7; CDR3: CSVLSLDRGSYEQYF; DNA: TGCAGTGTCCTATCCTTGGACAGGGGGTCCTACGAGCAGTACTTC
V: TRBV5-1; size: .; D: TRBD2; J: TRBJ2-3; CDR3: CASSDRGGRIDTQYF; DNA: TGCGCCAGCAGCGACCGGGGGGGGCGGATAGATACGCAGTATTTT
V: TRBV7-2; size: .; D: TRBD1; J: TRBJ2-7; CDR3: CASMTGISEQYF; DNA: TGTGCCAGCATGACAGGGATCTCCGAGCAGTACTTC
V: TRBV9; size: .; D: TRBD2; J: TRBJ2-5; CDR3: CASSEGGLARATQYF; DNA: TGTGCCAGCAGCGAGGGGGGACTAGCACGTGCGACCCAGTACTTC
V: TRBV5-8; size: .; D: .; J: TRBJ1-1; CDR3: CASSLGLGGSDTEAFF; DNA: TGTGCCAGCAGCTTGGGACTCGGGGGCTCGGACACTGAAGCTTTCTTT
V: TRBV7-9; size: few; D: TRBD1; J: TRBJ2-7; CDR3: CATRRTGTYEQYF; DNA: TGTGCCACTCGCCGGACAGGTACCTACGAGCAGTACTTC
V: TRBV20-1; size: .; D: TRBD1; J: TRBJ2-7; CDR3: CSARTTDRAYEQYF; DNA: TGCAGTGCTCGAACCACGGACAGGGCCTACGAGCAGTACTTC
V: TRBV5-1; size: few; D: .; J: TRBJ2-3; CDR3: CASSKRQVGRTDTQYF; DNA: TGCGCCAGCAGCAAACGACAGGTAGGGCGCACAGATACGCAGTATTTT
V: TRBV6-2/TRBV6-3; size: .; D: .; J: TRBJ2-2; CDR3: CASSYGGSGELFF; DNA: TGTGCCAGCAGTTATGGGGGTTCCGGGGAGCTGTTTTTT
V: TRBV20-1; size: .; D: TRBD2; J: TRBJ2-1; CDR3: CSAQRGGRNEQFF; DNA: TGCAGTGCTCAGCGGGGGGGCAGAAATGAGCAGTTCTTC
V: TRBV6-2/TRBV6-3; size: .; D: .; J: TRBJ1-6; CDR3: CASSPDGQTYNSPLHF; DNA: TGTGCCAGCAGCCCAGACGGACAGACCTATAATTCACCCCTCCACTTT
V: TRBV24-1; size: few; D: TRBD2; J: TRBJ2-3; CDR3: CATSDGRGSSTDTQYF; DNA: TGTGCCACCAGTGACGGGAGGGGTTCTAGCACAGATACGCAGTATTTT
V: TRBV12-3/TRBV12-4; size: once; D: .; J: TRBJ1-5; CDR3: CASSVMKGNQPQHF; DNA: TGTGCCAGCAGTGTAATGAAGGGGAATCAGCCCCAGCATTTT
V: TRBV4-3; size: few; D: TRBD1; J: TRBJ2-1; CDR3: CASSRTGRSYNEQFF; DNA: TGCGCCAGCAGCCGGACAGGCCGGTCCTACAATGAGCAGTTCTTC
V: TRBV7-9; size: .; D: TRBD1; J: TRBJ2-5; CDR3: CASSLTDRGETQYF; DNA: TGTGCCAGCAGCTTAACGGACAGGGGAGAGACCCAGTACTTC
V: TRBV6-2/TRBV6-3; size: few; D: .; J: TRBJ1-2; CDR3: CVSSYRDLFYGYTF; DNA: TGTGTCAGCAGTTACCGGGATTTATTTTATGGCTACACCTTC
V: TRBV6-1; size: .; D: .; J: TRBJ1-1; CDR3: CASSGARQINTEAFF; DNA: TGTGCCAGCAGTGGAGCCCGACAGATAAACACTGAAGCTTTCTTT
V: TRBV6-2/TRBV6-3; size: once; D: .; J: TRBJ2-2; CDR3: CASSYNGPRGELFF; DNA: TGTGCCAGCAGTTACAATGGGCCAAGGGGGGAGCTGTTTTTT
V: TRBV5-1; size: .; D: .; J: TRBJ2-7; CDR3: CASSDKAANYNEQYF; DNA: TGCGCCAGCAGCGATAAAGCGGCGAACTACAATGAGCAGTACTTC
V: TRBV18; size: few; D: .; J: TRBJ2-7; CDR3: CASSGTGRSYEQYF; DNA: TGTGCCAGCTCAGGTACGGGGCGATCCTACGAGCAGTACTTC
V: TRBV6-5; size: .; D: .; J: TRBJ2-7; CDR3: CASSYSPRSSYEQYF; DNA: TGTGCCAGCAGTTACTCGCCGAGGAGCTCCTACGAGCAGTACTTC
V: TRBV5-1; size: .; D: TRBD2; J: TRBJ2-5; CDR3: CASSPWTSGVREQYF; DNA: TGCGCCAGCAGCCCTTGGACTAGCGGGGTCAGAGAGCAGTACTTC
V: TRBV20-1; size: .; D: TRBD1; J: TRBJ1-5; CDR3: CSARKGQINQPQHF; DNA: TGCAGTGCTCGAAAGGGACAGATCAATCAGCCCCAGCATTTT
V: TRBV28; size: few; D: .; J: TRBJ1-2; CDR3: CATGDGYGYTF; DNA: TGTGCCACCGGGGACGGCTATGGCTACACCTTC
V: TRBV2; size: .; D: .; J: TRBJ2-1; CDR3: CASSSRIASEQFF; DNA: TGTGCCAGCAGCAGCAGAATAGCAAGTGAGCAGTTCTTC
V: TRBV5-1; size: few; D: .; J: TRBJ2-6; CDR3: CASSWGTGDVLTF; DNA: TGCGCCAGCAGCTGGGGGACTGGGGACGTCCTGACTTTC
V: TRBV27; size: .; D: .; J: TRBJ2-7; CDR3: CASPFWGGSYEQYF; DNA: TGTGCCAGCCCTTTTTGGGGCGGCTCCTACGAGCAGTACTTC
V: TRBV20-1; size: few; D: TRBD2; J: TRBJ2-5; CDR3: CSARTSGDQETQYF; DNA: TGCAGTGCGAGGACTAGCGGGGACCAAGAGACCCAGTACTTC
V: TRBV6-5; size: .; D: TRBD1; J: TRBJ1-2; CDR3: CASRNTGDTIYGYTF; DNA: TGTGCCAGCAGGAATACAGGGGACACCATTTATGGCTACACCTTC
V: TRBV7-2; size: .; D: .; J: TRBJ2-7; CDR3: CASSLGPKLYVESTFYEQYF; DNA: TGTGCCAGCAGCTTAGGACCTAAATTGTACGTAGAGTCGACATTCTACGAGCAGTACTTC
V: TRBV2; size: few; D: TRBD1; J: TRBJ1-1; CDR3: CASSEGTGWDTEAFF; DNA: TGTGCCAGCAGTGAAGGGACAGGGTGGGACACTGAAGCTTTCTTT
V: TRBV20-1; size: .; D: TRBD1; J: TRBJ2-5; CDR3: CSAHMGQGQETQYF; DNA: TGCAGTGCCCACATGGGACAGGGTCAAGAGACCCAGTACTTC
V: TRBV6-6; size: many; D: TRBD2; J: TRBJ2-1; CDR3: CASTVAGGYNEQFF; DNA: TGTGCCAGCACCGTAGCGGGGGGGTACAATGAGCAGTTCTTC
V: TRBV24-1; size: .; D: .; J: TRBJ2-2; CDR3: CATSDFGGKGTGELFF; DNA: TGTGCCACCAGTGATTTTGGGGGGAAGGGCACCGGGGAGCTGTTTTTT
V: TRBV7-8; size: .; D: TRBD1; J: TRBJ2-6; CDR3: CASSFRDRVVYGANVLTF; DNA: TGTGCCAGCAGCTTCCGGGACAGGGTTGTTTATGGGGCCAACGTCCTGACTTTC
V: TRBV6-2/TRBV6-3; size: .; D: .; J: TRBJ1-2; CDR3: CASRPPLRGNGYTF; DNA: TGTGCCAGCAGACCACCTCTAAGGGGGAATGGCTACACCTTC
V: TRBV12-3/TRBV12-4; size: few; D: .; J: TRBJ2-1; CDR3: CAIHPGRLRSSYNEQFF; DNA: TGTGCCATTCACCCGGGCAGATTAAGGAGCTCCTACAATGAGCAGTTCTTC
V: TRBV7-9; size: .; D: .; J: TRBJ2-6; CDR3: CASSLGGQISGANVLTF; DNA: TGTGCCAGCAGCTTAGGCGGACAGATCTCTGGGGCCAACGTCCTGACTTTC
V: TRBV28; size: few; D: .; J: TRBJ2-7; CDR3: CASSPEGSGEQYF; DNA: TGTGCCAGCAGCCCGGAGGGCTCGGGGGAGCAGTACTTC
V: TRBV7-2; size: few; D: .; J: TRBJ2-7; CDR3: CASSNHSREQYF; DNA: TGTGCCAGCAGTAACCACTCCCGGGAGCAGTACTTC
V: TRBV29-1; size: many; D: TRBD1; J: TRBJ1-2; CDR3: CSVDRGYGYTF; DNA: TGCAGCGTGGACAGGGGCTATGGCTACACCTTC